This paragraph reports one T cell receptor beta chain. Here immunoSEQ multiplex PCR was the method, and the copy in TCRdb shows in-frame clones only, minus some. The sample has 150,000 to 200,000 clones; around 87% are singletons. This entry belongs to a study of blood T cell repertoires in COVID-19. Trimming removed 2 bases at V and 9 bases at J, with 20 bases between. This CDR3 has 17 residues. CDR1 and CDR2 (germline): SGHAT, FQNNGV. The sequenced material came from peripheral blood. This sequence joins TRBV11-2 and TRBJ1-6; D possibly corresponds to TRBD1 (6 bases). The source of this sequence is a woman over 75 in a cohort sampled during active or convalescent COVID-19. CDR3 sequence (DNA): TGTGCCAGCAGCTTAACCCACATTGGGGGCGGGGGTTCACCCCTCCACTTT. The encoded protein is CASSLTHIGGGGSPLHF. The variable domain in full, completed from reference TRBV11-2 and TRBJ1-6, reads EAGVAQSPRYKIIEKRQSVAFWCNPISGHATLYWYQQILGQGPKLLIQFQNNGVVDDSQLPKDRFSAERLKGVDSTLKIQPAKLEDSAVYLCASSLTHIGGGGSPLHFGNGTRLTVT.